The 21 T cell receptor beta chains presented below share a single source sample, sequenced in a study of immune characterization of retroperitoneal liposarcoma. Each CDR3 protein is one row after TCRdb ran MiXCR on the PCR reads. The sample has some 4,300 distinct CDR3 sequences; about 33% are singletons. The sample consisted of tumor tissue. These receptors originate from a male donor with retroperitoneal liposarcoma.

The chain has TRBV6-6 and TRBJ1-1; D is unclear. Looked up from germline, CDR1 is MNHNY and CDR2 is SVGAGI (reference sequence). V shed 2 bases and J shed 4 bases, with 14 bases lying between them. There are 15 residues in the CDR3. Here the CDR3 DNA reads TGTGCCAGCAGTTACACTAGTCGTGGGCTCACTGAAGCTTTCTTT. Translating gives CASSYTSRGLTEAFF.

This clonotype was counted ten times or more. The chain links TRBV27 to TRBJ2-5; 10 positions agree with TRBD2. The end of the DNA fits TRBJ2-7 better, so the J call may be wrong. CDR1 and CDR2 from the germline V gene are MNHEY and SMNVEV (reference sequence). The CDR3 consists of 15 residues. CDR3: CATKAGGGSMYEQYF. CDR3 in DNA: TGTGCCACCAAAGCGGGAGGGGGGTCTATGTACGAGCAGTACTTC.

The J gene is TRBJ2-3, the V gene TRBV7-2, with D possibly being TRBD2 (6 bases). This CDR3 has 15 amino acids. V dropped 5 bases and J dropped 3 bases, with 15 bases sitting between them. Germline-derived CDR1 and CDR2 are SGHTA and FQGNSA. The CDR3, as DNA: TGTGCCAGCAGCCCCGGGCGGGGATTAACAGATACGCAGTATTTT. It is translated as CASSPGRGLTDTQYF.

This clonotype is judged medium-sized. The CDR3 DNA follows: TGTGCCAGCACCGGACGACAGGGGGCGTTCACCGGGGAGCTGTTTTTT. Translation: CASTGRQGAFTGELFF. The J gene is TRBJ2-2, the V gene TRBV12-3 or TRBV12-4, with 10 bases identical to TRBD1. This CDR3 comprises 16 residues. The J segment lost 4 bases and the V segment lost 7 bases, leaving 9 bases of the junction unmatched.

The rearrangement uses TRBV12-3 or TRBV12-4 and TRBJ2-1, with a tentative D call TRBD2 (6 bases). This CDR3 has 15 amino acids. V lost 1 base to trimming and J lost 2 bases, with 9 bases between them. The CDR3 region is CASSLGGKPYNEQFF. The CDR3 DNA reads TGTGCCAGCAGTTTAGGCGGGAAACCCTACAATGAGCAGTTCTTC.

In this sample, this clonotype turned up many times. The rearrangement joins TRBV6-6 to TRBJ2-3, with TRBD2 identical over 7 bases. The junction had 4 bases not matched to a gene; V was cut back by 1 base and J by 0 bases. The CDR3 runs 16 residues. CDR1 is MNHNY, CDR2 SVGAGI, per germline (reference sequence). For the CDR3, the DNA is TGTGCCAGCAGTTACTTACGGGAGGCCAGCACAGATACGCAGTATTTT. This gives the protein CASSYLREASTDTQYF.

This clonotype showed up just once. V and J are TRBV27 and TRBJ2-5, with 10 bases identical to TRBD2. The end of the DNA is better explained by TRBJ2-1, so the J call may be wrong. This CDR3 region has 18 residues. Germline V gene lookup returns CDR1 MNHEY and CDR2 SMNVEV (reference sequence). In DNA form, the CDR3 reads TGTGCCAGCAGTTCCCTTACCACCGGGACTAGCGCAAGCAATGAGCAGTTCTTC. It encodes CASSSLTTGTSASNEQFF.

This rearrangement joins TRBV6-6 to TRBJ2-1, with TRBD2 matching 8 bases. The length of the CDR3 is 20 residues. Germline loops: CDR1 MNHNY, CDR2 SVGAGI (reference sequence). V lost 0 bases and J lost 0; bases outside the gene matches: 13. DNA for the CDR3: TGTGCCAGCAGTTACTCTGTGTCGACTAGCGTAATTCACTCCTACAATGAGCAGTTCTTC. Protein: CASSYSVSTSVIHSYNEQFF.

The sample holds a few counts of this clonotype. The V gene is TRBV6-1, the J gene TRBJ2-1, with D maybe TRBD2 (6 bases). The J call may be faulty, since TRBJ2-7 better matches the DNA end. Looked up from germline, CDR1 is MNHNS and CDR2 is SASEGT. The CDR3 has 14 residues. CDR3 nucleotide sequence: TGTGCCAGCAGCCTGGGGGTCGGGACTGGTGAGCAGTACGTC. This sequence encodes CASSLGVGTGEQYV.

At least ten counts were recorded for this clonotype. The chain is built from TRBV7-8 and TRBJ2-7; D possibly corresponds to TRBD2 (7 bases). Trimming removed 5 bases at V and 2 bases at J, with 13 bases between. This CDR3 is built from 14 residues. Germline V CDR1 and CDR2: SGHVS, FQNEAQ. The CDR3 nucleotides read TGTGCCAGCAGCCCCGGGGGGCCCACCTACGAGCAGTACTTC. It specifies CASSPGGPTYEQYF.

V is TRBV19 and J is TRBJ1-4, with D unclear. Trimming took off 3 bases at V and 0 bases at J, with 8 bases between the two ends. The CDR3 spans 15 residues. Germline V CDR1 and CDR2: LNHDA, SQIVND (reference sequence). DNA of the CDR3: TGTGCCAGTAGTATCGGCGGAACAACTAATGAAAAACTGTTTTTT. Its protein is CASSIGGTTNEKLFF.

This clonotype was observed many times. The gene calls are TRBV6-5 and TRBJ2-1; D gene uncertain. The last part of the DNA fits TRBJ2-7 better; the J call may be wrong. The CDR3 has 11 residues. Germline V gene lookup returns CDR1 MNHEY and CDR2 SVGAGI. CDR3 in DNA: TGTGCCAGCAGTTACCTGAGGGAGCAGTACTTC. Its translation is CASSYLREQYF.

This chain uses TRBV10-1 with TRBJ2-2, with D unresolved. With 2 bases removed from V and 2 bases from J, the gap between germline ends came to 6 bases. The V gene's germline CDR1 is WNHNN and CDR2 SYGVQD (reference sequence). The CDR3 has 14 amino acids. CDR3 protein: CASSERVNTGELFF. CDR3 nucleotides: TGCGCCAGCAGTGAGCGGGTTAACACCGGGGAGCTGTTTTTT.

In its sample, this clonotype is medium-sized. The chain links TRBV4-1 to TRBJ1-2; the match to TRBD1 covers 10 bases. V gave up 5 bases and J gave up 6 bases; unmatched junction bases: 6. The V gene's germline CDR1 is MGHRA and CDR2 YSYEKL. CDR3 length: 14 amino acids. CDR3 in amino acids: CASSFTGTGDGYTF. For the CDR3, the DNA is TGCGCCAGCAGCTTCACCGGGACAGGGGATGGCTACACCTTC.

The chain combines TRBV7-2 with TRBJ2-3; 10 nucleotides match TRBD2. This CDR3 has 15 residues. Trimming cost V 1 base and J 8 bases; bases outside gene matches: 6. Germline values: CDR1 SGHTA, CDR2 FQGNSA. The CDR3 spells CASSLGAGGAGTQYF. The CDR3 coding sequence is TGTGCCAGCAGCTTAGGAGCGGGAGGGGCGGGTACGCAGTATTTT.

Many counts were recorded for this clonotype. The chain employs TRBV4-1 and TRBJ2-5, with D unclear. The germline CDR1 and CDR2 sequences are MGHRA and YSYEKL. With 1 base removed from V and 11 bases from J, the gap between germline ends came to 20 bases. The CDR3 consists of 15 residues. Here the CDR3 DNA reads TGCGCCAGCAGCCAAGTAGACGGCCTTTTCTCGGAGCAGTACTTC. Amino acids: CASSQVDGLFSEQYF.

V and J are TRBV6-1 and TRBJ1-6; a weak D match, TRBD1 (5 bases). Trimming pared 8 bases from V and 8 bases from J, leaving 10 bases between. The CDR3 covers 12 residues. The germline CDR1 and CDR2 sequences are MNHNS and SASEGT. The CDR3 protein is CASGQGDSPLHF. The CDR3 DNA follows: TGTGCCAGCGGGCAGGGTGATTCACCCCTCCACTTT.

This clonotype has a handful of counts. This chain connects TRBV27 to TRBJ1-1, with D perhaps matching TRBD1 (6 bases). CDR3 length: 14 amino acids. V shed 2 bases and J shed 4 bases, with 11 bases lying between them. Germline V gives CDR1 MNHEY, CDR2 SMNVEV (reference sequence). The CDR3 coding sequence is TGTGCCAGCAGTTTAGGGGGGCGCGTCACTGAAGCTTTCTTT. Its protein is CASSLGGRVTEAFF.

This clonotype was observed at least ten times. The CDR3 spells CASSLDGSLEQYF. CDR3 nucleotide sequence: TGTGCCAGCAGCTTAGATGGATCCTTGGAGCAGTACTTC. This sequence joins TRBV7-2 and TRBJ2-1; D unresolved. The assigned J gene may be wrong: the sequence end matches TRBJ2-7 better. Germline CDR1 is SGHTA and CDR2 is FQGNSA. The CDR3 is 13 amino acids.

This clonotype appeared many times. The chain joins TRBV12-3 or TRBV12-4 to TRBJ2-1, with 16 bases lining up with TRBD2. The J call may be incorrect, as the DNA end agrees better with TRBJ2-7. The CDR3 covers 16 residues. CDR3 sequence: CASSPRGLAGGNEQYF. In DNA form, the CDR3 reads TGTGCCAGCAGTCCAAGGGGACTAGCGGGAGGGAACGAGCAGTACTTC.

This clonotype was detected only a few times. The CDR3 spells CATSAGGISNEQFF. DNA for the CDR3: TGTGCCACCAGTGCGGGAGGAATAAGCAATGAGCAGTTCTTC. This chain connects TRBV24-1 to TRBJ2-1; 7 bases map to TRBD2. This CDR3 spans 14 amino acids. Trimming removed 5 bases from V and 6 bases from J; junction bases left unmatched: 6. CDR1 and CDR2 from the germline V gene are KGHDR and SFDVKD.